These 5 T cell receptor beta chains were sequenced from one sample in a study of regulatory T cells in long-lasting Graves disease. Time point meaning: persistent/refractory GD, antithyroid drugs over 5 years with positive TRAb. Preparation of the TCR library used RNA extracted from PBMCs. Building of the TCR beta libraries involved iRepertoire HTBI primers and Arm-PCR of CDR3 regions. TCRdb processed the multiplex PCR reads anew with MiXCR; each CDR3 protein has one entry. Among approximately 350,000 distinct CDR3 sequences listed, about 23% were seen once. The sample in question was peripheral blood mononuclear cells (PBMCs), obtained when the disease was refractory, from a patient treated with antithyroid drugs. The receptor set was obtained from a woman in her thirties or forties with Graves disease.

This clonotype was seen at least ten times. The V call is TRBV11-2, the J call TRBJ2-7; D tentatively fits TRBD1 or TRBD2 (5 bases each). The CDR3 has 15 residues. Per germline, CDR1 SGHAT and CDR2 FQNNGV. V was shortened by 3 bases and J by 0 bases, with 12 bases between the two germline ends. The CDR3 region has the DNA TGTGCCAGCAGCTTCCCCGGGACCCGCTCCTACGAGCAGTACTTC. This translates into CASSFPGTRSYEQYF. The complete variable domain, with remaining parts taken from reference TRBV11-2 and TRBJ2-7, reads EAGVAQSPRYKIIEKRQSVAFWCNPISGHATLYWYQQILGQGPKLLIQFQNNGVVDDSQLPKDRFSAERLKGVDSTLKIQPAKLEDSAVYLCASSFPGTRSYEQYFGPGTRLTVT.

This clonotype has a count of ten or more. J is TRBJ1-1 and V is TRBV11-2; D uncertain. V was shortened by 4 bases and J by 4 bases, with 10 bases between the two germline ends. The germline gives CDR1 SGHAT, CDR2 FQNNGV. The CDR3 is made up of 13 amino acids. Here the CDR3 reads CASSSTGSTEAFF. Written as DNA, the CDR3 is TGTGCCAGCAGCTCGACCGGTAGCACTGAAGCTTTCTTT. Full variable domain (outside the CDR3, taken from reference TRBV11-2 and TRBJ1-1): EAGVAQSPRYKIIEKRQSVAFWCNPISGHATLYWYQQILGQGPKLLIQFQNNGVVDDSQLPKDRFSAERLKGVDSTLKIQPAKLEDSAVYLCASSSTGSTEAFFGQGTRLTVV.

The gene calls are TRBV7-3 and TRBJ2-7; 7 bases fit TRBD1. The V gene end was trimmed by 5 bases and the J gene end by 4 bases; junction bases not matched to a gene: 5. Germline-derived CDR1 and CDR2 are SGHTA and FQGTGA. CDR3 size: 13 residues. The CDR3 DNA sequence: TGTGCCAGCAGCAAAGGGGGCGCGTACGAGCAGTACTTC. This codes for CASSKGGAYEQYF.

There are many counts of this clonotype. This chain connects TRBV28 to TRBJ2-5; 8 bases line up with TRBD1. From germline, CDR1 is MDHEN and CDR2 SYDVKM. This CDR3 region has 16 residues. Germline trimming cut 2 bases from V and 1 base from J; bases unmatched to any gene: 6. The CDR3 sequence is CASSLDGDRSQETQYF. CDR3 coding DNA: TGTGCCAGCAGTTTAGATGGGGACAGGAGCCAAGAGACCCAGTACTTC.

The chain combines TRBV5-1 with TRBJ1-1, with D unresolved. The CDR3 contains 13 residues. With 1 base removed from V and 4 bases from J, the gap between germline ends came to 8 bases. Looked up from germline, CDR1 is SGHRS and CDR2 is YFSETQ. CDR3 coding DNA: TGCGCCAGCAGCTTGTTCAAGGGCACTGAAGCTTTCTTT. Its translation is CASSLFKGTEAFF.